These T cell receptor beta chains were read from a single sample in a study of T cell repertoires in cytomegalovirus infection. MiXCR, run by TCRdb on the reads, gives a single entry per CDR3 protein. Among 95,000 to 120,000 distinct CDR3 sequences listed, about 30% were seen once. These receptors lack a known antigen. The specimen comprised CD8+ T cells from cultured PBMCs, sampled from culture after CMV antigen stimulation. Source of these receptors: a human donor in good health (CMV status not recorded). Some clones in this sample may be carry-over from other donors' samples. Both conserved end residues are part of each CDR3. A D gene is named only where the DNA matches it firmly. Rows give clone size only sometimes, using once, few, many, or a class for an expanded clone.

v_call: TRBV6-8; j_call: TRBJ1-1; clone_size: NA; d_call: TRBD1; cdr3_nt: TGTGCCAGCAGTTACTCTTTGACAGGGATCACTGAAGCTTTCTTT; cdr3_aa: CASSYSLTGITEAFF
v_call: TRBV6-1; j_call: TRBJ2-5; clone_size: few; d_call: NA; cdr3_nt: TGTGCCAGCAGTGAATGGGCAGCAGAGACCCAGTACTTC; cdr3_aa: CASSEWAAETQYF
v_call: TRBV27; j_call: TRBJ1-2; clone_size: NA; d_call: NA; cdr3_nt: TGTGCCAGCAGTTTATCTCCGGGGGCATATGGCTACACCTTC; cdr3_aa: CASSLSPGAYGYTF
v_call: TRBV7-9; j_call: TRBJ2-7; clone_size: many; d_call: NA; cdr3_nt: TGTGCCAGCAGCTCCGTCTCTGAGCAGTACTTC; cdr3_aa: CASSSVSEQYF
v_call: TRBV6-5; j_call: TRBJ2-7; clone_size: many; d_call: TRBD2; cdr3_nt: TGTGCCAGCTCGAACCTGCCCCAGCGGGGATTATACGAGCAGTACTTC; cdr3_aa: CASSNLPQRGLYEQYF
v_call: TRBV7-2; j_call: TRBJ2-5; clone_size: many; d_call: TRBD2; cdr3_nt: TGTGCCAGCAGCTTGAAAGCGGGGGGCGTCCAAGAGACCCAGTACTTC; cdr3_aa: CASSLKAGGVQETQYF
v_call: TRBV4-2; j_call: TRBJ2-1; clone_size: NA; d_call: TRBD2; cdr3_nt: TGTGCCAGCAGCCATAATCAGCGGGGGGGGTCTGGGTATGAGCAGTTCTTC; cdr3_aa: CASSHNQRGGSGYEQFF
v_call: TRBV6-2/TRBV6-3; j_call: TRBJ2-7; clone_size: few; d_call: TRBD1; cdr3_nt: TGTGCCAGCAGTTACCAGGGACAGACTTACGAGCAGTACTTC; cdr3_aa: CASSYQGQTYEQYF
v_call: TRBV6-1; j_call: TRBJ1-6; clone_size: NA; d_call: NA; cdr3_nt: TGTGCCAGCAGTGAATCAAGGCCCCTCCACTTT; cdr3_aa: CASSESRPLHF
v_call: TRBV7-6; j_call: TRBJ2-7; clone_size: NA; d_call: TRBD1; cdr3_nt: TGTGCCAGCAGCTTAGCGGTGGGGGTGACAGGGCACTCCTACGAGCAGTACTTC; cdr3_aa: CASSLAVGVTGHSYEQYF
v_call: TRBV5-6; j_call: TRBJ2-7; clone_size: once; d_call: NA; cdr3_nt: TGTGCCAGCAGCCCCTCTAAGACGGGGAGAGGTTCTTTGGAGCAGTACTTC; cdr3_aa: CASSPSKTGRGSLEQYF
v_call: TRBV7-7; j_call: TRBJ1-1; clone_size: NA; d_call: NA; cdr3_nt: TGTGCTAGCAGCCCCTGGGGACTAAGGGACACTGAAGCTTTCTTT; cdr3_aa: CASSPWGLRDTEAFF
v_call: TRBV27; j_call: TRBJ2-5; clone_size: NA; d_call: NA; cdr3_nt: TGTGCCAGCAGTACCCAAAACCAAGAGACCCAGTACTTC; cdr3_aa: CASSTQNQETQYF
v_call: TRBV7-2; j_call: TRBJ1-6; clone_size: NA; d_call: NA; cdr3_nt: TGTGCCAGCAGCTCAATGTCCTATAATTCACCCCTCCACTTT; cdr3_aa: CASSSMSYNSPLHF
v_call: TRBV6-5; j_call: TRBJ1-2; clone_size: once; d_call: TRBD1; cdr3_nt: TGTGCCAGCAGTCACCTACCCCTCGACAGGGAGGATGGCTACACCTTC; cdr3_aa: CASSHLPLDREDGYTF
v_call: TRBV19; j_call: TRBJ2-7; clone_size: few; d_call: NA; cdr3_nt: TGTGCCAGTAGTCAAACCGGGACCTACGAGCAGTACTTC; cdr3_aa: CASSQTGTYEQYF
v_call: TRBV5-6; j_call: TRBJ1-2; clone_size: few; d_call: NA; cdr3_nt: TGTGCCAGCAGCCAGCGGGTAATAGACTATGGCTACACCTTC; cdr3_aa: CASSQRVIDYGYTF
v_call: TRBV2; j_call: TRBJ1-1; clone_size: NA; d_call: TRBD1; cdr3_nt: TGTGCCAGCAGCAAGACAGGGGTGGCTGAAGCTTTCTTT; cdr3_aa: CASSKTGVAEAFF
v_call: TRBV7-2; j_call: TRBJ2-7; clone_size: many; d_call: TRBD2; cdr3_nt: TGTGCCAGCAGCCCACTAACAGCTCGGGGGGTCAGGAAGAACGAGCAGTACTTC; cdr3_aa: CASSPLTARGVRKNEQYF
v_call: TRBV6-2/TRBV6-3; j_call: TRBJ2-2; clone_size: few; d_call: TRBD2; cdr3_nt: TGTGCCAGCAGTTACTCTAGCGGGGGAGCCACCGGGGAGCTGTTTTTT; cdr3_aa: CASSYSSGGATGELFF
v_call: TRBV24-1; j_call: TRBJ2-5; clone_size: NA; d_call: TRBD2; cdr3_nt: TGTGCCACCCCACGGCGGGGGGAAGGAGAGACCCAGTACTTC; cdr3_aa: CATPRRGEGETQYF
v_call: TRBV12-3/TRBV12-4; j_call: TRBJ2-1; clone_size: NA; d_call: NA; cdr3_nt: TGTGCCAGCAGTACCGGGGACCACAATGAGCAGTTCTTC; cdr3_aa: CASSTGDHNEQFF
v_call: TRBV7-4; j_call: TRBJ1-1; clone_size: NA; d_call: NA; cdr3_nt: TGTGCCAGCAGCTTATCCAGGGTTGAAGCTTTCTTT; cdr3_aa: CASSLSRVEAFF
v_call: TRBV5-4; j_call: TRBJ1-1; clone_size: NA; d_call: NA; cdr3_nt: TGTGCCAGCAGCACCGGGACGGTGAACACTGAAGCTTTCTTT; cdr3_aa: CASSTGTVNTEAFF
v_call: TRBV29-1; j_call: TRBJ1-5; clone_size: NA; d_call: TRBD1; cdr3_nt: TGCAGCGTCACGACACAGGGGTTAAGCACTTCGGATCAGCCCCAGCATTTT; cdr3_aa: CSVTTQGLSTSDQPQHF
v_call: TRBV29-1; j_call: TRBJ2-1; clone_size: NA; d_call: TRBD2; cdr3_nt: TGCAGCGTTGCTCTAGCGGGGGGGCGTTCCTACAATGAGCAGTTCTTC; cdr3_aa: CSVALAGGRSYNEQFF
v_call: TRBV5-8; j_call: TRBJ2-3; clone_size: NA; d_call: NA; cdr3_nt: TGTGCCAGCAGCTTTGCGCAATCTAGCACAGATACGCAGTATTTT; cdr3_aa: CASSFAQSSTDTQYF
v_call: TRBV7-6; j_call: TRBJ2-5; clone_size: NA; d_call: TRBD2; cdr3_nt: TGTGCCAGCAGCGTGGGACTAGCGGATGGGACCCAGTACTTC; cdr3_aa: CASSVGLADGTQYF
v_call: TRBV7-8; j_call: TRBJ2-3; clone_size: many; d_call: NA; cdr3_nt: TGTGCCAGCAGCCCCGCCCGCACAGATACGCAGTATTTT; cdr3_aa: CASSPARTDTQYF
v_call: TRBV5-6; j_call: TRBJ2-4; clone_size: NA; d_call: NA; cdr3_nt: TGTGCCAGCAGCAACACGGCCGGGGGAGTTAAAAACATTCAGTACTTC; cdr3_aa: CASSNTAGGVKNIQYF
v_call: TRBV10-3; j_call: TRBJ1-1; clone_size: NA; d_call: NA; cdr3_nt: TGTGCCATCAACGACTCTCCCCTAAGCACTGAAGCTTTCTTT; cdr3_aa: CAINDSPLSTEAFF
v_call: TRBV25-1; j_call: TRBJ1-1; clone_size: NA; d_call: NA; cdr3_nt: TGTGCCAGCTCCGCGGTGTTTAAAGTCTTT; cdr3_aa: CASSAVFKVF
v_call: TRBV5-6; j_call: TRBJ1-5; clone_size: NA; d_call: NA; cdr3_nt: TGTGCCAGCAGCTTGGGGGGGGGCGACGGGTTGGCACAGCCCCAGCATTTT; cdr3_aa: CASSLGGGDGLAQPQHF
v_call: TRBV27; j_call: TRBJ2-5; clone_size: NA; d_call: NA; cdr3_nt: TGTGCCACCTCCCTATCCGGGAGTGAGGAGACCCAGTACTTC; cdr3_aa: CATSLSGSEETQYF
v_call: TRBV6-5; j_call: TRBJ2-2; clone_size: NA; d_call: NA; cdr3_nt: TGTGCCAGCAGTTACTGGGACGCCACCGGGGAGCTGTTTTTT; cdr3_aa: CASSYWDATGELFF
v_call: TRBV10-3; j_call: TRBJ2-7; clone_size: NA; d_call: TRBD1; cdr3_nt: TGTGCCATCGGATTTGCCCGCGGAGCCAGGGGGTACGAGCAGTACTTC; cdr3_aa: CAIGFARGARGYEQYF
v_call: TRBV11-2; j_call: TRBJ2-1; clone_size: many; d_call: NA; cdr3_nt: TGTGCCAGCAGCTTAGACCCCCTCACAGGGAGCCCACCCTACAATGAGCAGTTCTTC; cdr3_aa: CASSLDPLTGSPPYNEQFF
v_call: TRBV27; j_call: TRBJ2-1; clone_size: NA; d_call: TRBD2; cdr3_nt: TGTGCCAGCAGTCACACCCTAGCGGGGGGCCCGGGCAATGAGCAGTTCTTC; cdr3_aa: CASSHTLAGGPGNEQFF
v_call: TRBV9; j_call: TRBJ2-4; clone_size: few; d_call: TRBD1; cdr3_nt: TGTGCCATACACAGCCGGGACAGGAGACTAGCCAAAAACATTCAGTACTTC; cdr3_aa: CAIHSRDRRLAKNIQYF
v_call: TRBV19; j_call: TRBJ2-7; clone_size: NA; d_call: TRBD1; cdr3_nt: TGTGCCAGTAGTACAGGGGGACAGGCCGGGGTCTACGAGCAGTACTTC; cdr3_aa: CASSTGGQAGVYEQYF
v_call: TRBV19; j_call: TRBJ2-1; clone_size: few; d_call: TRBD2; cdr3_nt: TGTGCCAGTAGCGATACTAGCGGGAGGTACAATGAGCAGTTCTTC; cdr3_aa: CASSDTSGRYNEQFF
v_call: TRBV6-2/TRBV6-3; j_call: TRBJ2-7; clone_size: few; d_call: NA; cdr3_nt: TGTGCCAGCATAGGGGGCTCCTACGAGCAGTACTTC; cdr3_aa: CASIGGSYEQYF
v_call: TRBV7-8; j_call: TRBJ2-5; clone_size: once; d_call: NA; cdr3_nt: TGTGCCAGCAGCGCGCCGGGGGCCCAAGAGACCCAGTACTTC; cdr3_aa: CASSAPGAQETQYF
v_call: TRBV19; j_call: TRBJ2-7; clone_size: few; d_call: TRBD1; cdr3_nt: TGTGCCAGTAGTCCCGGACAGGGTAACTCCTACGAGCAGTACTTC; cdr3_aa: CASSPGQGNSYEQYF
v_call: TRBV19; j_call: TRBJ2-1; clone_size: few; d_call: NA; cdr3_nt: TGTGCCAGTAGTATAGGAGCTAGCTTTATTGAGCAGTTCTTC; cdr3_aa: CASSIGASFIEQFF
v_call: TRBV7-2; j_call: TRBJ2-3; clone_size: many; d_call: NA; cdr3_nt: TGTGCCAGCAGCTTCCGGGGGCGGGGCACAGATACGCAGTATTTT; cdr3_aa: CASSFRGRGTDTQYF
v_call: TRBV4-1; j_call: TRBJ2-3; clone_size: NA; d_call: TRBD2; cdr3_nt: TGCGCCAGCAGCCAAGAAACTAGCGGGGGCTCAGATACGCAGTATTTT; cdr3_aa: CASSQETSGGSDTQYF
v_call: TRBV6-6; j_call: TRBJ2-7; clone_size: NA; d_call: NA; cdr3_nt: TGTGCCAGCAACCCGAGTCAGGGGCGTCCCTACGAGCAGTACTTC; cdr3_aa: CASNPSQGRPYEQYF
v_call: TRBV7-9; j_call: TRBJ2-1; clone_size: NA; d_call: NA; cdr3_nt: TGTGCCAGCAGCTTATTTGGTGATGAGCAGTTCTTC; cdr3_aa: CASSLFGDEQFF
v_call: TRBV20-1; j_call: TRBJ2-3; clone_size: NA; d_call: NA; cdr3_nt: TGCAGTGCTAGGAAGGGGGGCCGTACAGATACGCAGTATTTT; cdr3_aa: CSARKGGRTDTQYF
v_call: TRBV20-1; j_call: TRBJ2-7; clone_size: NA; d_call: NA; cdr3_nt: TGCAGTGCTAGAGACGGCGGGGCGCTGTCCTACGAGCAGTACTTC; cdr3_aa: CSARDGGALSYEQYF
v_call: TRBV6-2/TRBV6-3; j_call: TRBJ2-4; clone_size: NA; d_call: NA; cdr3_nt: TGTGCCAGCAACCCCTCGCGGCGGCGGAACATTCAGTACTTC; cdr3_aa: CASNPSRRRNIQYF
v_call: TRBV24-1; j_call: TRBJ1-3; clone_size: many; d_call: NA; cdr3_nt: TGTGCCACCAGTGAGCCGAAGGGTTCGGCGCGAAACACCATATATTTT; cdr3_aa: CATSEPKGSARNTIYF
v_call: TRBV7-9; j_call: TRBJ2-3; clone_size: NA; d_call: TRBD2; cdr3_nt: TGTGCCAGCAGCGCGGGGACTAGCGGGGGCACAGATACGCAGTATTTT; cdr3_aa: CASSAGTSGGTDTQYF
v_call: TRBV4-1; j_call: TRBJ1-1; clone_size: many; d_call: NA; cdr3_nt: TGCGCCAGCAGCCAAGTGACTACAGCTGAAGCTTTCTTT; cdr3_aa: CASSQVTTAEAFF
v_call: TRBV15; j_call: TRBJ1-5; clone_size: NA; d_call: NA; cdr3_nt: TGTGCCACCAGCAGGGATAGGTCACAGCCCCAGCATTTT; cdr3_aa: CATSRDRSQPQHF
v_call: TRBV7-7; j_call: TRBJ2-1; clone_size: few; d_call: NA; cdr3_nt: TGTGCTAGCAGCCTAGGGTTGGGGGGAACCTACAATGAGCAGTTCTTC; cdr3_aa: CASSLGLGGTYNEQFF
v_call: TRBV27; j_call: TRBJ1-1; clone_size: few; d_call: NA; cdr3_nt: TGTGCCAGCAGTTTTGGGGGTCGAAACACTGAAGCTTTCTTT; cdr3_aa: CASSFGGRNTEAFF